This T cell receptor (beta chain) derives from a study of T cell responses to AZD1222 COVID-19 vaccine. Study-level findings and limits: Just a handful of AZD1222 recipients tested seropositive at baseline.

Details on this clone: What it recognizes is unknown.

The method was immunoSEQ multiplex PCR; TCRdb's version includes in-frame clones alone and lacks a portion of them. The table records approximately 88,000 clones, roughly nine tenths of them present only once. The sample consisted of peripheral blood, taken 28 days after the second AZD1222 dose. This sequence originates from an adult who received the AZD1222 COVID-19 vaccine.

The CDR3 here is CASSVSDRGLNTEAFF. CDR3 sequence (DNA): TGTGCCAGCAGCGTCTCGGACAGGGGGCTGAACACTGAAGCTTTCTTT. The rearrangement links TRBV9 to TRBJ1-1; TRBD1 matches at 11 bases. V shed 2 bases, J shed 0 bases, and the junction held 3 bases outside the gene matches. CDR3 length: 16 residues. Germline V gene data show CDR1 as SGDLS and CDR2 as YYNGEE.